The 27 T cell receptor beta chains in this list originate from one sample, sequenced in a study of T cell responses to AZD1222 COVID-19 vaccine. The repertoire was sequenced with immunoSEQ multiplex PCR; TCRdb's copy has only in-frame clones and lacks some. Altogether 150,000 or so clones are present, around 92% being singletons, with the ten largest covering about 3%. Sequencing used peripheral blood, obtained on day 0 of AZD1222 vaccination. The receptors stem from an adult in good health.

This rearrangement joins TRBV27 to TRBJ1-1, with D possibly TRBD1 on 6 matching bases. The CDR3 is 14 residues long. The V gene lost 3 bases and the J gene lost 4 bases, with 12 bases spanning the gap. CDR1 is MNHEY, CDR2 SMNVEV, per germline (reference sequence). This CDR3 is CASSFRTDSTEAFF. CDR3 nucleotides: TGTGCCAGCAGTTTCCGGACAGACAGCACTGAAGCTTTCTTT.

The chain links TRBV7-9 to TRBJ1-3; D is undetermined. The CDR3 is made up of 13 amino acids. Trimming shortened V by 5 bases and J by 2 bases, and 7 bases separated the two germline ends. The V gene's germline CDR1 is SEHNR and CDR2 FQNEAQ (reference sequence). The CDR3 bases are TGTGCCAGCAGCCCAGCTGCTGGAAACACCATATATTTT. Its translation is CASSPAAGNTIYF.

This chain uses TRBV3-1 (or the pseudogene TRBV3-2) with TRBJ1-5, with 7 nucleotides matching TRBD1. The CDR3 runs 15 residues. Trimming removed 2 bases from V and 3 bases from J; junction bases left unmatched: 4. CDR1 and CDR2 (germline): LGHDT, YNNKEL (reference sequence). CDR3 in amino acids: CASSQRDRANQPQHF. The CDR3 region has the DNA TGTGCCAGCAGCCAAAGAGACAGGGCCAATCAGCCCCAGCATTTT.

V usage is TRBV6-2 or TRBV6-3 and J usage is TRBJ2-3; D gene ambiguous. Germline values: CDR1 MNHEY, CDR2 SVGEGT. The CDR3 runs to 12 residues. Trimming removed 5 bases from V and 3 bases from J, with 6 bases in between. Here the CDR3 DNA reads TGTGCCAGCAGTCTCAAAACAGATACGCAGTATTTT. Translated: CASSLKTDTQYF.

This chain connects TRBV28 to TRBJ1-5; 8 nucleotides agree with TRBD1. CDR1 and CDR2 from the germline V gene are MDHEN and SYDVKM. CDR3 size: 16 residues. Trimming at V came to 7 bases and at J to 6 bases, leaving 14 bases not matched to a gene. The CDR3 spells CASTFWSLRGLQPQHF. The CDR3 DNA is TGTGCCAGCACTTTTTGGTCCCTCAGGGGGCTTCAGCCCCAGCATTTT.

The genes are TRBV10-3 and TRBJ1-4; TRBD1 is a possible D gene (5 bases). V was clipped by 0 bases and J by 8 bases, with 10 bases between them. This CDR3 is built from 14 residues. CDR1 ENHRY and CDR2 SYGVKD come from the germline V gene. CDR3 nucleotides: TGTGCCATCAGTGAGTCGCAGGGTAACGAAAAACTGTTTTTT. It encodes CAISESQGNEKLFF.

The rearrangement links TRBV5-6 to TRBJ2-7, with D unresolved. Trimming pared 0 bases from V and 7 bases from J, leaving 11 bases between. Germline assignment: CDR1 SGHDT and CDR2 YYEEEE. CDR3 length equals 13 residues. This CDR3 is CASSLGALREQYF. For the CDR3, the DNA is TGTGCCAGCAGCTTGGGGGCGTTGCGGGAGCAGTACTTC.

The CDR3 spells CAISESTGPPNTGELFF. In nucleotides, the CDR3 is TGTGCCATCAGTGAGTCAACAGGGCCTCCGAACACCGGGGAGCTGTTTTTT. This chain connects TRBV10-3 to TRBJ2-2; D might be TRBD1 (6 bases). The CDR3 contains 17 residues. Trimming left V 0 bases short and J 0 bases short, with 11 bases between. The germline V gene has CDR1 ENHRY and CDR2 SYGVKD.

The chain uses TRBV9 and TRBJ1-3; no definite D call. With 3 bases removed from V and 6 bases from J, the gap between germline ends came to 16 bases. Germline V gene sequence: CDR1 SGDLS, CDR2 YYNGEE. CDR3 length equals 15 residues. The CDR3 reads CASSADATGSNTIYF. CDR3 sequence (DNA): TGTGCCAGCAGCGCCGACGCAACCGGGTCAAACACCATATATTTT.

The V gene is TRBV7-6, the J gene TRBJ2-7; 9 bases are a match to TRBD1. The germline gives CDR1 SGHVS, CDR2 FNYEAQ. The CDR3 contains 13 residues. Trimming took 5 bases from V and 7 from J; bases not matched to a gene: 6. CDR3 sequence: CASSRGTGKEQYF. The CDR3 nucleotides are TGTGCCAGCAGCCGCGGGACAGGGAAAGAGCAGTACTTC.

Points on this clone: This specimen includes other DNA sequences encoding the same CDR3. The rearrangement links TRBV15 to TRBJ2-7; 9 bases map to TRBD1. V shed 8 bases, J shed 5 bases, and the junction held 19 bases outside the gene matches. Looked up from germline, CDR1 is LNHNV and CDR2 is YYDKDF (reference sequence). The CDR3 runs to 17 residues. The CDR3 nucleotides are TGTGCCACCGCTCAAGGGGGGCCGGGACAGGGCTGGAACGAGCAGTACTTC. This codes for CATAQGGPGQGWNEQYF.

CDR3 amino acids: CASSFRGSSYNSPLHF. The CDR3, as DNA: TGTGCCAGCAGTTTTCGGGGGAGCTCCTATAATTCACCCCTCCACTTT. The rearrangement uses TRBV28 and TRBJ1-6; D perhaps matches TRBD1 (5 bases). The V gene lost 3 bases and the J gene lost 0 bases, with 9 bases spanning the gap. Germline V CDR1 and CDR2: MDHEN, SYDVKM. The CDR3 is made up of 16 amino acids.

The chain joins TRBV5-4 to TRBJ1-2, with 8 bases identical to TRBD1. The CDR3 is 13 amino acids. Germline-derived CDR1 and CDR2 are SGHNT and YYREEE (reference sequence). V shed 5 bases and J 6 bases; nucleotides not matched to a gene: 6. This CDR3 is CASSGDRWDGYTF. The CDR3 DNA sequence: TGTGCCAGCAGTGGGGACAGGTGGGATGGCTACACCTTC.

This clone was picked up a small number of times. Here the CDR3 reads CASSPDEINEQFF. The CDR3 DNA reads TGTGCCAGCAGTCCAGACGAGATCAATGAGCAGTTCTTC. The chain combines TRBV27 with TRBJ2-1; D is ambiguous. Trimming removed 5 bases at V and 6 bases at J, with 11 bases between. The CDR3 consists of 13 residues. Germline CDR1 and CDR2: MNHEY and SMNVEV (reference sequence).

DNA of the CDR3: TGTGCCAGCAGTTTACGCGATTTCAGAGGGAGAAACTATGGCTACACCTTC. It yields the protein CASSLRDFRGRNYGYTF. The chain combines TRBV28 with TRBJ1-2; D not resolved. Germline values: CDR1 MDHEN, CDR2 SYDVKM. Trimming pared 2 bases from V and 2 bases from J, leaving 18 bases between. The CDR3 loop spans 17 amino acids.

This chain joins TRBV19 and TRBJ2-1, with no clear D. V was pared by 4 bases and J by 4 bases, with 11 bases between. The CDR3 covers 14 residues. The germline V gene has CDR1 LNHDA and CDR2 SQIVND (reference sequence). The CDR3 protein is CASSKAALYNEQFF. The CDR3 nucleotides read TGTGCCAGTAGTAAGGCGGCCTTATACAATGAGCAGTTCTTC.

This rearrangement joins TRBV18 to TRBJ1-1; D is unclear. Germline lookup yields CDR1 KGHSH and CDR2 LQKENI. The CDR3 sequence is 14 residues long. Trimming removed 0 bases from V and 6 bases from J, with 11 bases in between. The CDR3 spells CASSPPSGRAEAFF. In DNA form, the CDR3 reads TGTGCCAGCTCACCACCATCAGGTAGGGCTGAAGCTTTCTTT.

The rearrangement uses TRBV20-1 and TRBJ1-4; no clear D. This CDR3 has 11 residues. V was trimmed by 1 base and J by 15 bases, leaving 12 bases between them. The V gene's germline CDR1 is DFQATT and CDR2 SNEGSKA (reference sequence). The CDR3 DNA sequence: TGCAGTGCTAGAGCTCGGGGAGGAATGTTTTTT. Residues: CSARARGGMFF.

The chain combines TRBV4-3 with TRBJ1-2, with TRBD1 identical over 7 bases. With 1 base clipped from V and 4 bases from J, the junction kept 6 bases outside the gene matches. The CDR3 covers 15 residues. Per the germline V gene, CDR1 is LGHNA and CDR2 is YSLEER. In DNA, the CDR3 is TGCGCCAGCAGCCAAGGGGACAGTGTTAGCTATGGCTACACCTTC. Translating it yields CASSQGDSVSYGYTF.

The CDR3 protein is CASSPGTAEAFF. The CDR3 bases are TGTGCCAGCAGTCCCGGGACAGCTGAAGCTTTCTTT. This chain connects TRBV6-5 to TRBJ1-1; 7 bases agree with TRBD1. This CDR3 has 12 amino acids. Trimming cost V 5 bases and J 6 bases; bases outside gene matches: 3. Germline V gene lookup returns CDR1 MNHEY and CDR2 SVGAGI.

This chain joins TRBV11-2 and TRBJ2-7; D is undetermined. The germline gives CDR1 SGHAT, CDR2 FQNNGV. Trimming took off 0 bases at V and 4 bases at J, with 7 bases between the two ends. This CDR3 contains 13 residues. CDR3 sequence reads: CASSLDPDYEQYF. CDR3 DNA: TGTGCCAGCAGCTTAGACCCAGATTACGAGCAGTACTTC.

This clone was observed once. As DNA, the CDR3 is TGTGCAAGTCGCTCCGGACAGTCCAAAAACATTCAGTACTTC. This codes for CASRSGQSKNIQYF. V is TRBV12-2 and J is TRBJ2-4; TRBD1, the D gene given by the table, was not confirmed from the DNA. TRBV12-2 is flagged as a pseudogene. The CDR3 is 14 amino acids.

This clone occurred once. The chain couples TRBV7-2 to TRBJ1-1; D possibly corresponds to TRBD1 (5 bases). This CDR3 spans 17 amino acids. CDR1 is SGHTA, CDR2 FQGNSA, per germline. V was trimmed by 1 base and J by 3 bases, leaving 18 bases between them. The CDR3 loop reads CASSLDSRANRYTEAFF. For the CDR3, the DNA is TGTGCCAGCAGCTTAGATTCCAGGGCCAACCGATACACTGAAGCTTTCTTT.

This clone has more than one count but fewer than ten. CDR3 nucleotide sequence: TGTGCCAGCAGTTTATTCCAGGGCTCCTACGAGCAGTACTTC. Translated, it gives CASSLFQGSYEQYF. The rearrangement links TRBV27 to TRBJ2-7; the D gene is possibly TRBD1 (5 bases). This CDR3 is built from 14 residues. Per the germline V gene, CDR1 is MNHEY and CDR2 is SMNVEV (reference sequence). The V gene lost 1 base and the J gene lost 0 bases, with 7 bases spanning the gap.

This rearrangement joins TRBV5-4 to TRBJ1-4; 7 positions agree with TRBD1. With 0 bases clipped from V and 8 bases from J, the junction kept 4 bases outside the gene matches. The CDR3 consists of 14 residues. The V gene's germline CDR1 is SGHNT and CDR2 YYREEE (reference sequence). CDR3 in amino acids: CASSLGQGGEKLFF. Here the CDR3 DNA reads TGTGCCAGCAGCTTGGGTCAGGGGGGGGAAAAACTGTTTTTT.

The rearrangement links TRBV13 to TRBJ2-3; 14 positions agree with TRBD2. The V gene's germline CDR1 is PRHDT and CDR2 FYEKMQ (reference sequence). This CDR3 contains 17 residues. After removal of 1 base from V and 5 bases from J, the junction contained 5 bases not matched to a gene. Written as DNA, the CDR3 is TGTGCCAGCAGCTTAGCCCCCGGACTAGCGGGAGGAGATACGCAGTATTTT. It encodes CASSLAPGLAGGDTQYF.

V gene TRBV4-3 combines with J gene TRBJ2-7; D ambiguous. The CDR3 is made up of 15 amino acids. The ends were cut back, 0 bases at V and 2 bases at J, with 11 bases in the middle. CDR1 is LGHNA and CDR2 is YSLEER in the germline V gene. CDR3 sequence: CASSQDRRGPYEQYF. CDR3 bases: TGCGCCAGCAGCCAAGATCGGCGTGGGCCCTACGAGCAGTACTTC.